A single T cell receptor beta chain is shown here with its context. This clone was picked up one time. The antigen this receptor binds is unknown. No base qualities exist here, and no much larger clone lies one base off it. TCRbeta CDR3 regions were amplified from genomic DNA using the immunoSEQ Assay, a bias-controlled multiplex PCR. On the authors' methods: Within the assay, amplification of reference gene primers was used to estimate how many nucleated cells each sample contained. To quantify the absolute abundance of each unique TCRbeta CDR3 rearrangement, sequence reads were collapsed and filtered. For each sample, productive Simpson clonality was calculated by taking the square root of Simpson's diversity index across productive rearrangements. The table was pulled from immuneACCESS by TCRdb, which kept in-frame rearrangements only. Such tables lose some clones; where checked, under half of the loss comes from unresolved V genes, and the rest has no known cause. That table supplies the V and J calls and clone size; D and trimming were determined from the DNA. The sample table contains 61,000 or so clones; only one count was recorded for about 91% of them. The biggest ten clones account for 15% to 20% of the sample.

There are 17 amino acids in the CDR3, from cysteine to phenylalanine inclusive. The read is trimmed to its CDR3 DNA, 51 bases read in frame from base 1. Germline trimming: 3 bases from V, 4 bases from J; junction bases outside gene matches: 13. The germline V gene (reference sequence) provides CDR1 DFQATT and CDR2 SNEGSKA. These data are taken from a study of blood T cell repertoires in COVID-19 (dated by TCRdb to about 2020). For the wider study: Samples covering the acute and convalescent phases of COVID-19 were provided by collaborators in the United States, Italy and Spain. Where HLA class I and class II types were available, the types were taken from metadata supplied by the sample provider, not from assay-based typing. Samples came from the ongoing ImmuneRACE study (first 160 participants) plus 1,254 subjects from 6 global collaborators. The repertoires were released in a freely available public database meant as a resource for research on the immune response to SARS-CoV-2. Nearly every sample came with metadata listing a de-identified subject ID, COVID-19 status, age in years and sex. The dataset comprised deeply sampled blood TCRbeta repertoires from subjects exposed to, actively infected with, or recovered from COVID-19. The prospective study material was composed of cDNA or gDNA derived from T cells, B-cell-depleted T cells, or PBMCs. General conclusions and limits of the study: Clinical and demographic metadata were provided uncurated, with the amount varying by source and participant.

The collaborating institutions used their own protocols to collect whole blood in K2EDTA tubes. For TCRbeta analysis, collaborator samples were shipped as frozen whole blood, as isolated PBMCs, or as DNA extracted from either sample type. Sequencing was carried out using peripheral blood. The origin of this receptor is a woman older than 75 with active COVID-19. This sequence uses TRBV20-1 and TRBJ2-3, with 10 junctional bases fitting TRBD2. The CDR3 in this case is CSASSSGGAGWPDTQYF. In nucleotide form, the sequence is TGCAGTGCTAGTTCAAGCGGGGGGGCCGGGTGGCCAGATACGCAGTATTTT.